This T cell receptor (beta chain) emerged from a study of T cell repertoires in cytomegalovirus infection. Across the whole study: Indications of both CMV infection and matching HLA type were provided by public TCR beta signatures.

There are 17 residues in the CDR3. Germline V gives CDR1 MNHNY, CDR2 SVGAGI (reference sequence). The V and J ends lost 8 bases and 0 bases respectively, with 20 bases between them. Study findings and constraints: HLA-C-restricted CMV clonotypes gave the most frequent clonotype in two of eight donors. Carriers of CMV and the relevant HLA type were discriminated by public TCR beta frequency.

MiXCR, applied by TCRdb to the reads, yields one record per CDR3 protein. The repertoire consists of roughly 500,000 distinct CDR3 sequences, with roughly 12% occurring once and the leading ten covering 10% to 13%. This clonotype was detected many times. The antigen remains undetermined. This clonotype was sampled from a human donor in good health (CMV status not recorded). Some clones in this sample may be carry-over from other donors' samples. Sequenced material: PBMCs. V and J are TRBV6-6 and TRBJ2-4, with D perhaps TRBD1 (6 bases). The CDR3 coding sequence is TGTGCCAGCGAACCTCTTAGGGGGAGTGAAGCCAAAAACATTCAGTACTTC. Translating it yields CASEPLRGSEAKNIQYF.